This TCR beta chain is drawn from a study of Ad26.COV2.S vaccination and SARS-CoV-2 variants. The overall study: A participant enrolled in the COV1001 Ad26.COV2.S trial arm provided the sample.

Noted treatment: approximately 18 received Ad26.COV2.S at low or high dose, single or two shots; 5 received placebo; per-sample allocation not given. Sampling happened 63 days after the first vaccine or placebo injection. Of note for this clone: The antigen remains undetermined.

The CDR3 length is 18 residues. General observations from the study: Total T cell responses may have been underestimated by the TCR breadth and depth analyses.

Profiled with immunoSEQ multiplex PCR; TCRdb holds only in-frame clones, not every one. This table has around 300,000 clones, under 90% appearing once. The TCR sequence derives from a person aged 18-60 years who received the Ad26.COV2.S COVID-19 vaccine or a placebo. The rearrangement uses TRBV21-1 and TRBJ1-5. TRBV21-1 is labeled a pseudogene. Sample: peripheral blood, taken in a trial of Ad26.COV2.S vaccine versus placebo. The CDR3 region is CASSPRGRSFSGNQPQHF. CDR3 coding DNA: TGTGCCAGCAGCCCCCGTGGCCGCTCCTTCTCGGGAAATCAGCCCCAGCATTTT.